The 29 T cell receptor beta chains given below trace back to one sample, sequenced in a study of cytomegalovirus exposure and HLA in healthy donors. Vbeta (60) and Jbeta (13) primers were used in the PCR. Clones were sequenced by immunoSEQ multiplex PCR, and TCRdb holds only the in-frame ones, with some missing. Of 95,000 to 110,000 clones listed, roughly 73% are singletons. Sequencing input: PBMCs. All receptors come from a man younger than 40 in good health and CMV-seronegative.

V gene TRBV4-2 combines with J gene TRBJ1-5; D might be TRBD1 (5 bases). The CDR3 runs to 14 residues. Germline loops: CDR1 LGHNA, CDR2 YNFKEQ. Deletions cut 2 bases from V and 8 bases from J, with 13 bases between. The CDR3 here is CASSQNMGGEPQHF. In DNA form, the CDR3 reads TGTGCCAGCAGCCAAAACATGGGAGGGGAGCCCCAGCATTTT.

There are a few counts of this clone. This chain joins TRBV6-5 and TRBJ1-2; no definite D call. CDR3 size: 12 residues. V lost 3 bases and J 5 bases, leaving 7 bases between the germline ends. Germline values: CDR1 MNHEY, CDR2 SVGAGI. As DNA, the CDR3 is TGTGCCAGCAGTTATGGCGGATATGGCTACACCTTC. As protein: CASSYGGYGYTF.

This clone has only a few counts. The chain couples TRBV18 to TRBJ2-1; 9 bases line up with TRBD1. The CDR3 runs 14 residues. Germline CDR1 is KGHSH and CDR2 is LQKENI. V was clipped by 1 base and J by 9 bases; unmatched bases: 4. CDR3 sequence (DNA): TGTGCCAGCTCACCACGGGACAGGGTAGGTGAGCAGTTCTTC. It specifies CASSPRDRVGEQFF.

Worth noting for this clone: Other DNA sequences in this sample translate to the same CDR3. The chain has TRBV5-1 and TRBJ2-7; 9 bases agree with TRBD1. CDR1 and CDR2 (germline): SGHRS, YFSETQ. Losses at the gene ends were 3 bases for V and 3 bases for J; bases not matched to a gene: 1. This CDR3 is 13 amino acids long. CDR3 residues: CASSSGQGYEQYF. The CDR3 nucleotides are TGCGCCAGCAGCTCGGGACAGGGCTACGAGCAGTACTTC.

The V gene is TRBV29-1, the J gene TRBJ1-5, with 9 bases fitting TRBD1. V was pared by 4 bases and J by 4 bases, with 8 bases of the junction left unmatched. The CDR3 extends over 15 amino acids. Germline lookup yields CDR1 SQVTM and CDR2 ANQGSEA. The CDR3 sequence is CSVAAGTGTNQPQHF. DNA of the CDR3: TGCAGCGTTGCCGCCGGGACAGGGACTAATCAGCCCCAGCATTTT.

V gene TRBV5-1 combines with J gene TRBJ2-3; TRBD2 agrees at 13 bases. CDR3 length: 19 amino acids. Looked up from germline, CDR1 is SGHRS and CDR2 is YFSETQ. Losses at the gene ends were 0 bases for V and 0 bases for J; bases not matched to a gene: 7. CDR3 in amino acids: CASSLAPGTSGTSTDTQYF. For the CDR3, the DNA is TGCGCCAGCAGCTTGGCACCCGGGACTAGCGGGACTAGCACAGATACGCAGTATTTT.

The V call is TRBV9, the J call TRBJ2-3, with D possibly matching TRBD1 (6 bases). The ends were cut back, 1 base at V and 1 base at J, with 16 bases in the middle. CDR3 length: 17 residues. The V gene's germline CDR1 is SGDLS and CDR2 YYNGEE. This CDR3 reads CASSVPAEQGGTDTQYF. The CDR3 coding sequence is TGTGCCAGCAGCGTACCGGCCGAACAGGGAGGCACAGATACGCAGTATTTT.

V is TRBV2 and J is TRBJ2-3, with D possibly being TRBD1 (6 bases). Trimming left V 6 bases short and J 1 base short, with 17 bases between. The CDR3 consists of 16 residues. The germline CDR1 and CDR2 sequences are SNHLY and FYNNEI. For the CDR3, the DNA is TGTGCCAGCAGGAAATTTGTATCAGGGGGCACAGATACGCAGTATTTT. It translates to CASRKFVSGGTDTQYF. The full variable domain, rest sourced from reference TRBV2 and TRBJ2-3, is EPEVTQTPSHQVTQMGQEVILRCVPISNHLYFYWYRQILGQKVEFLVSFYNNEISEKSEIFDDQFSVERPDGSNFTLKIRSTKLEDSAMYFCASRKFVSGGTDTQYFGPGTRLTVL.

The chain couples TRBV5-1 to TRBJ2-3; D is possibly TRBD2 (5 bases). From germline, CDR1 is SGHRS and CDR2 YFSETQ. The CDR3 has 13 residues. Trimming removed 4 bases from V and 6 bases from J, with 12 bases in between. CDR3 nucleotide sequence: TGCGCCAGCAGCAGTCCTCCGGGGGATACGCAGTATTTT. This encodes CASSSPPGDTQYF.

This rearrangement joins TRBV19 to TRBJ2-1; 8 nucleotides agree with TRBD1. The CDR3 totals 15 residues. V lost 3 bases to trimming and J lost 8 bases; unmatched junction nucleotides: 9. Germline loops: CDR1 LNHDA, CDR2 SQIVND (reference sequence). This chain's CDR3 is CASSIDTDRVYEQFF. The CDR3 nucleotides read TGTGCCAGTAGTATCGACACGGACAGGGTATATGAGCAGTTCTTC.

This clone was observed a single time. The chain recombines TRBV5-1 with TRBJ2-3; 9 bases are a match to TRBD2. With 3 bases clipped from V and 4 bases from J, the junction kept 12 bases outside the gene matches. The CDR3 spans 17 residues. CDR1 SGHRS and CDR2 YFSETQ come from the germline V gene. CDR3 protein: CASSYRPGLAGSDTQYF. DNA of the CDR3: TGCGCCAGCAGCTATCGACCGGGACTAGCTGGGTCAGATACGCAGTATTTT.

The chain employs TRBV28 and TRBJ1-6, with TRBD1 as a possible D gene (6 bases). The ends were cut back, 6 bases at V and 5 bases at J, with 14 bases in the middle. The CDR3 has 15 amino acids. Germline V CDR1 and CDR2: MDHEN, SYDVKM. The CDR3 loop reads CASSRGGLDNSPLHF. CDR3 in DNA: TGTGCCAGCAGCAGGGGAGGGTTGGATAATTCACCCCTCCACTTT.

The chain couples TRBV30 to TRBJ1-3; 8 nucleotides line up with TRBD1. In germline, CDR1 is GTSNPN, CDR2 SVGIG (reference sequence). This CDR3 is built from 16 residues. Unmatched junction bases numbered 9, after V lost 1 base and J lost 4 bases. The CDR3 protein is CAWSAYRTGIGNTIYF. The DNA of the CDR3 is TGTGCCTGGAGTGCCTACCGGACAGGGATCGGAAACACCATATATTTT.

The chain employs TRBV2 and TRBJ2-7, with a tentative D call TRBD1 (5 bases). The CDR3 consists of 12 residues. V was cut by 6 bases and J by 3 bases, with 9 bases left in between. Germline CDR1 and CDR2: SNHLY and FYNNEI. The CDR3: CASSVQGYEQYF. In DNA, the CDR3 is TGTGCCAGCAGCGTGCAGGGCTACGAGCAGTACTTC.

V usage is TRBV9 and J usage is TRBJ2-1; no definite D call. The length of the CDR3 is 12 residues. Germline lookup yields CDR1 SGDLS and CDR2 YYNGEE. Trimming took off 0 bases at V and 14 bases at J, with 12 bases between the two ends. The CDR3 region has the DNA TGTGCCAGCAGCGTAGGAGGCCCAATTAAGTTCTTC. This encodes CASSVGGPIKFF.

V gene TRBV27 combines with J gene TRBJ1-5; 9 bases match TRBD1. The trim removed 7 bases at V and 0 bases at J, leaving 16 bases unmatched. The CDR3 spans 19 residues. From germline, CDR1 is MNHEY and CDR2 SMNVEV (reference sequence). CDR3 nucleotides: TGTGCCAGCACAACAAGGGGGACAGGGACCCATTATAGCAATCAGCCCCAGCATTTT. As protein: CASTTRGTGTHYSNQPQHF.

Written as DNA, the CDR3 is TGTGCCAGCAGCGCCTCCCCTGGGGGGACAGGGGGCAGTACCGGGGAGCTGTTTTTT. It translates to CASSASPGGTGGSTGELFF. The chain is built from TRBV9 and TRBJ2-2, with 12 bases identical to TRBD1. The germline V gene has CDR1 SGDLS and CDR2 YYNGEE. The ends lost 3 bases at V and 5 bases at J; junction bases unmatched: 14. The CDR3 has 19 amino acids.

This chain links TRBV7-9 with TRBJ2-3; the match to TRBD1 covers 7 bases. The CDR3 extends over 16 amino acids. The V gene's germline CDR1 is SEHNR and CDR2 FQNEAQ (reference sequence). J lost 0 bases, V lost 4 bases, and 7 bases had no gene match. In DNA form, the CDR3 reads TGTGCCAGCAGCTCCCGGACAGGAACTAGCACAGATACGCAGTATTTT. This codes for CASSSRTGTSTDTQYF. Combining the CDR3 with reference TRBV7-9 and TRBJ2-3 gives the whole variable domain DTGVSQNPRHKITKRGQNVTFRCDPISEHNRLYWYRQTLGQGPEFLTYFQNEAQLEKSRLLSDRFSAERPKGSFSTLEIQRTEQGDSAMYLCASSSRTGTSTDTQYFGPGTRLTVL.

The rearrangement links TRBV9 to TRBJ2-6, with D tentatively TRBD1 (5 bases). The CDR3 has 17 amino acids. Germline-derived CDR1 and CDR2 are SGDLS and YYNGEE. Trimming removed 0 bases at V and 0 bases at J, with 10 bases between. The CDR3 spells CASSVGVRASGANVLTF. CDR3 nucleotides: TGTGCCAGCAGCGTAGGCGTCAGGGCCTCTGGGGCCAACGTCCTGACTTTC.

This chain joins TRBV5-3 and TRBJ1-2; the D gene is possibly TRBD1 (6 bases). TRBV5-3 has ORF status, its function being uncertain. V was clipped by 4 bases and J by 1 base, with 20 bases between them. The CDR3 has 17 residues. The CDR3, as DNA: TGTGCCAGAAGCCACTTGACAAACAGGGAATGTAACTATGGCTACACCTTC. Residues: CARSHLTNRECNYGYTF.

V gene TRBV28 combines with J gene TRBJ2-3; 7 bases map to TRBD1. After removal of 5 bases from V and 5 bases from J, the junction contained 7 bases not matched to a gene. CDR1 is MDHEN and CDR2 is SYDVKM in the germline V gene. The CDR3 covers 14 residues. The CDR3 bases are TGTGCCAGCAGTGGAACAGGGGCCGGAGATACGCAGTATTTT. This translates into CASSGTGAGDTQYF.

This clone came up a few times. J is TRBJ2-7 and V is TRBV2, with 10 positions matching TRBD1. The trim removed 7 bases at V and 5 bases at J, leaving 5 bases unmatched. The CDR3 is 13 residues long. CDR1 and CDR2 from the germline V gene are SNHLY and FYNNEI. For the CDR3, the DNA is TGTGCCAGCACCCGGGACAGGGGTGACGAGCAGTACTTC. Protein: CASTRDRGDEQYF.

J is TRBJ1-1 and V is TRBV28; 10 bases are a match to TRBD1. V lost 1 base, J lost 9 bases, and 5 bases stayed unmatched. The length of the CDR3 is 14 residues. Germline CDR1 is MDHEN and CDR2 is SYDVKM. This CDR3 reads CASSLSPGQGKAFF. DNA of the CDR3: TGTGCCAGCAGTTTATCCCCGGGACAGGGGAAAGCTTTCTTT.

This chain uses TRBV30 with TRBJ1-6, with a tentative D call TRBD1 (6 bases). The CDR3 runs 15 residues. Per germline, CDR1 GTSNPN and CDR2 SVGIG (reference sequence). Trimming pared 5 bases from V and 0 bases from J, leaving 11 bases between. CDR3 loop: CAWGGQSSYNSPLHF. In nucleotides, the CDR3 is TGTGCCTGGGGAGGACAGAGCTCCTATAATTCACCCCTCCACTTT.

The chain links TRBV30 to TRBJ1-2, with TRBD1 matching 7 bases. Germline V gene sequence: CDR1 GTSNPN, CDR2 SVGIG (reference sequence). Losses at the gene ends were 8 bases for V and 2 bases for J; bases not matched to a gene: 2. The CDR3 consists of 11 residues. CDR3 DNA: TGTGCCAAGGGACAGAACTATGGCTACACCTTC. Protein sequence: CAKGQNYGYTF.

The V call is TRBV28, the J call TRBJ2-5; tentative D call: TRBD2 (6 bases). Trimming took 6 bases from V and 3 from J, leaving 20 bases between them. The CDR3 runs to 16 residues. Germline V gene sequence: CDR1 MDHEN, CDR2 SYDVKM. CDR3 amino acids: CASRPIGTYNKETQYF. DNA of the CDR3: TGTGCCAGCAGGCCTATCGGGACTTATAACAAAGAGACCCAGTACTTC.

This chain joins TRBV29-1 and TRBJ2-5; no clear D. CDR3 length equals 11 residues. The V end was cut by 1 base, the J end by 5 bases, with 5 bases between. Germline lookup yields CDR1 SQVTM and CDR2 ANQGSEA. The chain's CDR3 is CSVEAGETQYF. The CDR3 coding sequence is TGCAGCGTTGAAGCCGGGGAGACCCAGTACTTC.

This chain uses TRBV19 with TRBJ1-2, with D unresolved. V lost 5 bases and J 7 bases, leaving 11 bases between the germline ends. Germline values: CDR1 LNHDA, CDR2 SQIVND (reference sequence). The CDR3 runs to 12 residues. CDR3 in DNA: TGTGCCAGTAGTTTTGGGGAGGCTGGCTACACCTTC. Translation: CASSFGEAGYTF.

V is TRBV9 and J is TRBJ2-7; D might be TRBD1 (5 bases). The ends were cut back, 0 bases at V and 6 bases at J, with 16 bases in the middle. Germline loops: CDR1 SGDLS, CDR2 YYNGEE. CDR3 length: 15 amino acids. The CDR3 DNA reads TGTGCCAGCAGCGTAGGCCCGTCCAGGGAAGGCGAGCAGTACTTC. Translating it yields CASSVGPSREGEQYF.